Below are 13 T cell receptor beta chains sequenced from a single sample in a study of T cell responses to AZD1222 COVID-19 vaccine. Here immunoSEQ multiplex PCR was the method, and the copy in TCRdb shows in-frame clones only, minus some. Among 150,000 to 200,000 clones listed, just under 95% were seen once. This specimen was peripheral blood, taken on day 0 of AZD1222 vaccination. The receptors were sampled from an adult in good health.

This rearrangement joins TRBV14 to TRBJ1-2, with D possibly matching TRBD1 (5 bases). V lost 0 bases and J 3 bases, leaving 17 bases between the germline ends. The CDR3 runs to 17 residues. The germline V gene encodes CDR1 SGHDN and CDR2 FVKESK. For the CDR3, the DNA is TGTGCCAGCAGCCAAGACTCAAGGGGAGACAAGGACTATGGCTACACCTTC. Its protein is CASSQDSRGDKDYGYTF. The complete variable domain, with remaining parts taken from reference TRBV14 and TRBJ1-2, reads EAGVTQFPSHSVIEKGQTVTLRCDPISGHDNLYWYRRVMGKEIKFLLHFVKESKQDESGMPNNRFLAERTGGTYSTLKVQPAELEDSGVYFCASSQDSRGDKDYGYTFGSGTRLTVV.

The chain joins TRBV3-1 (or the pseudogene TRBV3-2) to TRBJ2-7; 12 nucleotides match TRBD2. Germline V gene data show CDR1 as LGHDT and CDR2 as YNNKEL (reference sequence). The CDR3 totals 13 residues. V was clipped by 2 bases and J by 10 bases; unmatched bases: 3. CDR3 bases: TGTGCCAGCAGCCAACTAGCGGGGGGGTTACAGTACTTC. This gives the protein CASSQLAGGLQYF.

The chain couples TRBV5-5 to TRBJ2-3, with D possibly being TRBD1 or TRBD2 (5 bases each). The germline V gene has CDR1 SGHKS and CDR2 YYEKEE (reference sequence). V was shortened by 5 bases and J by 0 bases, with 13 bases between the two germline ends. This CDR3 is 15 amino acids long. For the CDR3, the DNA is TGTGCCAGCAGTCCGGGGACCTCTAGCACAGATACGCAGTATTTT. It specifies CASSPGTSSTDTQYF.

This CDR3 is CASSLGGSGGYTF. The CDR3 region has the DNA TGCGCCAGCAGCTTGGGAGGGTCGGGTGGCTACACCTTC. V gene TRBV5-1 combines with J gene TRBJ1-2; no clear D gene. Trimming took off 0 bases at V and 7 bases at J, with 10 bases between the two ends. Per germline, CDR1 SGHRS and CDR2 YFSETQ. The CDR3 is made up of 13 amino acids.

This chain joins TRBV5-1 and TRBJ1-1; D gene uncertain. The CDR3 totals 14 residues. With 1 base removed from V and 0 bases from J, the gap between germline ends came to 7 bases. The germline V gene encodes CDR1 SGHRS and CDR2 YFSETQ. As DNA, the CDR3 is TGCGCCAGCAGCTTGTTTCAAGTGAACACTGAAGCTTTCTTT. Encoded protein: CASSLFQVNTEAFF.

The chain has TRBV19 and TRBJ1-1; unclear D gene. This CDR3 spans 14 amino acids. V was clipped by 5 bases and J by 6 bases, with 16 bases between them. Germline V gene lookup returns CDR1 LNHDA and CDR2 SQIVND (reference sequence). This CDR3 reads CASSSRAQGAEAFF. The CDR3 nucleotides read TGTGCCAGTAGTTCCCGGGCACAAGGCGCTGAAGCTTTCTTT.

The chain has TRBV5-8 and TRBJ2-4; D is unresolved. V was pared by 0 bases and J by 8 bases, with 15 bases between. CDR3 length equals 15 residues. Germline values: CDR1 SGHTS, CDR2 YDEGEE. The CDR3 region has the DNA TGTGCCAGCAGCTTGGGACTGACCGAAGAAGACATTCAGTACTTC. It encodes CASSLGLTEEDIQYF.

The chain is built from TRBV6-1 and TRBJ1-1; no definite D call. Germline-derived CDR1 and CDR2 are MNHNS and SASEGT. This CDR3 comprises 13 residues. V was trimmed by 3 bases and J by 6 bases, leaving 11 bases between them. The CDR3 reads CASSDNVAPEAFF. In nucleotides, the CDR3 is TGTGCCAGCAGTGACAATGTGGCTCCTGAAGCTTTCTTT.

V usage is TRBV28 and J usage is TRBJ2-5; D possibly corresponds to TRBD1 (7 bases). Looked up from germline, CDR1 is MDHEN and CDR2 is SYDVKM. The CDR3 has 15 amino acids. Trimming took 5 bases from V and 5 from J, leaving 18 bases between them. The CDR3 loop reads CASSTPAGGYETQYF. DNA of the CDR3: TGTGCCAGCAGTACGCCGGCAGGGGGGTATGAGACCCAGTACTTC.

The CDR3 bases are TGTGCCAGCAGTTACTCCCCCGGGGCAATGAACACTGAAGCTTTCTTT. The encoded protein is CASSYSPGAMNTEAFF. The rearrangement links TRBV6-5 to TRBJ1-1; a weak D match, TRBD1 (5 bases). The V end was cut by 0 bases, the J end by 0 bases, with 11 bases between. There are 16 residues in the CDR3. CDR1 is MNHEY and CDR2 is SVGAGI in the germline V gene.

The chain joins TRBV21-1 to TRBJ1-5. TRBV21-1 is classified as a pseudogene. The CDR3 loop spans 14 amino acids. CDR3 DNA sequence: TGTGCCAGCAGCAGCCTCGCACCAAATCAGCCCCAGCATTTT. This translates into CASSSLAPNQPQHF.

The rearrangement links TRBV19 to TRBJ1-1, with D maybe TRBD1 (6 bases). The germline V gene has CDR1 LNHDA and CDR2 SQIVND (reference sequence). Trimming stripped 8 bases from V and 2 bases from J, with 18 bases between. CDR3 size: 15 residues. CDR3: CASGRSGTQNTEAFF. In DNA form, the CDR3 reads TGTGCCAGTGGTCGCTCCGGGACACAAAACACTGAAGCTTTCTTT.

This CDR3 is CASSQVRTSGAPTYEQYF. The CDR3 nucleotides read TGCGCCAGCAGCCAAGTTCGGACTAGCGGGGCTCCAACCTACGAGCAGTACTTC. The genes are TRBV4-1 and TRBJ2-7; 12 bases agree with TRBD2. The V gene's germline CDR1 is MGHRA and CDR2 YSYEKL. Trimming cost V 1 base and J 2 bases; bases outside gene matches: 9. The CDR3 has 18 residues.